This T cell receptor beta chain was captured in a study of immune cell composition in non-small cell lung cancer. Notes on the study in general: Squamous carcinomas (75%) more often had tumour-associated clones >0.5% than adenocarcinomas (roughly 35%).

Normal lung was sampled as far from the tumour as possible, at least 3 cm. Frozen unsorted single-cell suspensions supplied the genomic DNA. CDR1 and CDR2 from the germline V gene are SGHRS and YFSETQ. This CDR3 comprises 14 residues. V dropped 7 bases and J dropped 2 bases, with 14 bases sitting between them. A word on this clone: Its specificity is not known.

Here immunoSEQ multiplex PCR was the method, and the copy in TCRdb shows in-frame clones only, minus some. The sample has about 3,100 clones, about 70% seen once. This sequence was found in a human donor with non-small cell lung cancer. Sequencing was carried out using non-adjacent lung tissue. The J gene is TRBJ2-3, the V gene TRBV5-1, with a possible D match to TRBD2 (6 bases). The CDR3 region is CASGGGPATDTQYF. Here the CDR3 DNA reads TGCGCCAGCGGGGGAGGCCCAGCCACAGATACGCAGTATTTT.